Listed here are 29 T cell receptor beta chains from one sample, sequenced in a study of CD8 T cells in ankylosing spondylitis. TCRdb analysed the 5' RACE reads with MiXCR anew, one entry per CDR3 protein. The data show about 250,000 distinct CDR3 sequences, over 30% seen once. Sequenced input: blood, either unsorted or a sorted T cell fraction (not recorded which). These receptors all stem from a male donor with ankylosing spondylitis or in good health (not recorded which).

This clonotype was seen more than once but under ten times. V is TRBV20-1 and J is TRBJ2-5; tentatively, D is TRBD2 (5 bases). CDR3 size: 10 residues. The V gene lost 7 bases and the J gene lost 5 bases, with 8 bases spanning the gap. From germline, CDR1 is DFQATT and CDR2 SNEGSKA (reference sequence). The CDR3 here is CSVRRETQYF. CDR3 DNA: TGCAGTGTCCGGAGGGAGACCCAGTACTTC.

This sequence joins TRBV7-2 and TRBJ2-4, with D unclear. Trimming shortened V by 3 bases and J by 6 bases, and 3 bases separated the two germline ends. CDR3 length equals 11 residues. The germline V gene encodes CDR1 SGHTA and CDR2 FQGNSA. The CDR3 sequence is CASSLANIQYF. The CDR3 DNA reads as TGTGCCAGCAGCTTGGCAAACATTCAGTACTTC.

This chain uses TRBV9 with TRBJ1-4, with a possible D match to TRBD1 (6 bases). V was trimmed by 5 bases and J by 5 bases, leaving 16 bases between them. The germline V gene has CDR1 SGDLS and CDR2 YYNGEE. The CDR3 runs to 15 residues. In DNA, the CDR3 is TGTGCCAGCAGTGGTGAGACAGGCCGCAATGAAAAACTGTTTTTT. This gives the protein CASSGETGRNEKLFF.

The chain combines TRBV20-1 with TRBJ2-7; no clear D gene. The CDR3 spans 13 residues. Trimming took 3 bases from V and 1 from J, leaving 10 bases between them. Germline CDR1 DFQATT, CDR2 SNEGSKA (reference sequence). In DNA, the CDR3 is TGCAGTGCTAGTAGGTCTGCATCCTACGAGCAGTACTTC. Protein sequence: CSASRSASYEQYF.

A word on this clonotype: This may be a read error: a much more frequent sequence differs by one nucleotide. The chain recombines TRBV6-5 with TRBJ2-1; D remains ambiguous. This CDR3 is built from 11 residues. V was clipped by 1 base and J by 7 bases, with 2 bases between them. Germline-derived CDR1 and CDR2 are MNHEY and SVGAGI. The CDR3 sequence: CASSYWNEQFF. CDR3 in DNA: TGTGCCAGCAGTTACTGGAATGAGCAGTTCTTC.

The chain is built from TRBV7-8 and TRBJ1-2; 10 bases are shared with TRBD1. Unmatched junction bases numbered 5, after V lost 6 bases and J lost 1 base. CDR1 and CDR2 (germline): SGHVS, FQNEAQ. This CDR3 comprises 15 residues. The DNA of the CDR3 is TGTGCCAGCAGTCCCGGGACAGGGGATAACTATGGCTACACCTTC. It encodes CASSPGTGDNYGYTF. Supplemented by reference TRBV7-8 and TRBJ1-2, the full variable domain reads GAGVSQSPRYKVAKRGQDVALRCDPISGHVSLFWYQQALGQGPEFLTYFQNEAQLDKSGLPSDRFFAERPEGSVSTLKIQRTQQEDSAVYLCASSPGTGDNYGYTFGSGTRLTVV.

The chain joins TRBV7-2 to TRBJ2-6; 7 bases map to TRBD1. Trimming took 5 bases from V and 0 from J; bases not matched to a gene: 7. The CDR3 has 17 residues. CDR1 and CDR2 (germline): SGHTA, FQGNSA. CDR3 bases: TGTGCCAGCAGCAGTCCATACAGGGGCTCTGGGGCCAACGTCCTGACTTTC. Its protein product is CASSSPYRGSGANVLTF.

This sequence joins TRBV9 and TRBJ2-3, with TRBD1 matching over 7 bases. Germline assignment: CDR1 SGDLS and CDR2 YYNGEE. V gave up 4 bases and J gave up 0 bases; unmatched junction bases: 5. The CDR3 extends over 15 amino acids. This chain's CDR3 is CASSRDSSSTDTQYF. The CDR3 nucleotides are TGTGCCAGCAGCCGGGACAGCTCGAGCACAGATACGCAGTATTTT.

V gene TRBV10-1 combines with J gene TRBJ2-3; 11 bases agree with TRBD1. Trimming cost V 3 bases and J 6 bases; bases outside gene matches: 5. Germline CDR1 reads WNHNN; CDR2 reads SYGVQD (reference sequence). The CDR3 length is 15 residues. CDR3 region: CASSDWTGGMDTQYF. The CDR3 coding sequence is TGCGCCAGCAGTGACTGGACAGGGGGCATGGATACGCAGTATTTT.

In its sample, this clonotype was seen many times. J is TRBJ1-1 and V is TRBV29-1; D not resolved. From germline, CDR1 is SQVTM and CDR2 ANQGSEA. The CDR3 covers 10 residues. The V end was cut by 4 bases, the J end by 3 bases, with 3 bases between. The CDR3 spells CSVGYTEAFF. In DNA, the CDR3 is TGCAGCGTTGGATACACTGAAGCTTTCTTT.

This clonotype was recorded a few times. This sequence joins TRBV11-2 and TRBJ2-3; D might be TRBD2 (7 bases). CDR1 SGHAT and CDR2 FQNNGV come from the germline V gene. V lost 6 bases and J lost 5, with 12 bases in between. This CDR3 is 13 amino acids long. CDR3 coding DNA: TGTGCCAGCAGTTGGGGGGGGCAAGATACGCAGTATTTT. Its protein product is CASSWGGQDTQYF.

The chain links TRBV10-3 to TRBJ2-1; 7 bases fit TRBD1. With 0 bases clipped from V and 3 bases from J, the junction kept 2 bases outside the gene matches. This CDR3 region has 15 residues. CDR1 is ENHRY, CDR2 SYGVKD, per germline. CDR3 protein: CAISESAGGYNEQFF. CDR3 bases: TGTGCCATCAGTGAGTCGGCAGGGGGCTACAATGAGCAGTTCTTC.

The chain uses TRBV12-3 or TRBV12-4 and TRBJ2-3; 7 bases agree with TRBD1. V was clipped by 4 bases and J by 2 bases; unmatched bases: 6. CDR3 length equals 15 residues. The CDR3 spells CASSSGQTITDTQYF. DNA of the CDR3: TGTGCCAGCAGTTCGGGACAGACGATCACAGATACGCAGTATTTT.

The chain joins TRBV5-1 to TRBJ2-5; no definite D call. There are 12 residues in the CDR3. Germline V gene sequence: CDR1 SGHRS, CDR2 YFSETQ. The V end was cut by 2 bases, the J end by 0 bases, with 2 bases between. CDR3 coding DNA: TGCGCCAGCAGCTTTGACCAAGAGACCCAGTACTTC. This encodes CASSFDQETQYF.

CDR3 DNA sequence: TGTGCCAGCAGCCAAGAAGAAGGGGGGGGATCCTACGAGCAGTACTTC. Translating gives CASSQEEGGGSYEQYF. The rearrangement uses TRBV4-2 and TRBJ2-7; D possibly corresponds to TRBD2 (7 bases). The germline V gene has CDR1 LGHNA and CDR2 YNFKEQ. The CDR3 consists of 16 residues. The germline V and J ends were trimmed by 0 bases and 1 base, with 13 bases remaining between them.

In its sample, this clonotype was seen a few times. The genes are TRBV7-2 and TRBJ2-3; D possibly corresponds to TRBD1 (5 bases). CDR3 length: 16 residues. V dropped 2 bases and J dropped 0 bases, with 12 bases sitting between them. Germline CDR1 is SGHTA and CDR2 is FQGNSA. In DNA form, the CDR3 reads TGTGCCAGCAGCTTACGATGGGGCGGCAGCACAGATACGCAGTATTTT. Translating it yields CASSLRWGGSTDTQYF.

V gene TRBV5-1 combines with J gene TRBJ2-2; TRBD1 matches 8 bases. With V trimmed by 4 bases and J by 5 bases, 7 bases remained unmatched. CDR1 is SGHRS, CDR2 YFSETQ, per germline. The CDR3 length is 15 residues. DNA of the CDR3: TGCGCCAGCAGCATCCGGGACAGGCCTACCGGGGAGCTGTTTTTT. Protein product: CASSIRDRPTGELFF.

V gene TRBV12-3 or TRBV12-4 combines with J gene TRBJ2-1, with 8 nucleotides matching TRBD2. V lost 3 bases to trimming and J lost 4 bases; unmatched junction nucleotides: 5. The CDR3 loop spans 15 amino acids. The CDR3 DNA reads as TGTGCCAGCAGTTTCCGAAGCGGGGGATACAATGAGCAGTTCTTC. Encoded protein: CASSFRSGGYNEQFF.

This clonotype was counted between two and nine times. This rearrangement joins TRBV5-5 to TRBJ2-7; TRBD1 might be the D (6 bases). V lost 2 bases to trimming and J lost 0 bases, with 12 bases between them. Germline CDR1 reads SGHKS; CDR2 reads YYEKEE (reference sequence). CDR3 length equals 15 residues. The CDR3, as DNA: TGTGCCAGCAGCTTCGACAGGCCTCTCTCCTACGAGCAGTACTTC. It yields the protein CASSFDRPLSYEQYF.

The chain's CDR3 is CASSLAMNEQYF. CDR3 in DNA: TGTGCCAGCAGCTTAGCTATGAACGAGCAGTACTTC. J is TRBJ2-7 and V is TRBV7-9; D gene unclear. Per the germline V gene, CDR1 is SEHNR and CDR2 is FQNEAQ (reference sequence). The CDR3 is 12 amino acids. Trimming cost V 0 bases and J 5 bases, with 5 bases left between them.

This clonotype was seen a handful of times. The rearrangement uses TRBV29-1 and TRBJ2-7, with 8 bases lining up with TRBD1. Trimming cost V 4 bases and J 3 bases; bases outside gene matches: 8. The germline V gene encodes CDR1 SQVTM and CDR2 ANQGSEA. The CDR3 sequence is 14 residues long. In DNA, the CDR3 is TGCAGCGTTGTCGACCGGGACAGGTTCTACGAGCAGTACTTC. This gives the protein CSVVDRDRFYEQYF.

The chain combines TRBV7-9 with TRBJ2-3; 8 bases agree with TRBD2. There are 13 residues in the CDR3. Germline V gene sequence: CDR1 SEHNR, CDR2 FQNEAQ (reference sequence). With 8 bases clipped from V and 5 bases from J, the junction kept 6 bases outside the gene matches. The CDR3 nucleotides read TGTGCCAGCTCCGGGACTAGGGGAGATACGCAGTATTTT. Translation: CASSGTRGDTQYF. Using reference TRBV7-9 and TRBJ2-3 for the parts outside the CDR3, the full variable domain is DTGVSQNPRHKITKRGQNVTFRCDPISEHNRLYWYRQTLGQGPEFLTYFQNEAQLEKSRLLSDRFSAERPKGSFSTLEIQRTEQGDSAMYLCASSGTRGDTQYFGPGTRLTVL.

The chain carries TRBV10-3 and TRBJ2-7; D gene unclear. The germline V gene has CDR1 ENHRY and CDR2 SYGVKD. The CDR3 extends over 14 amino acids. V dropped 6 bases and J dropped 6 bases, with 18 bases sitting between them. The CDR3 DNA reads TGTGCCATCAGCAGGACGGATGGCCAACGCGAGCAGTACTTC. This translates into CAISRTDGQREQYF.

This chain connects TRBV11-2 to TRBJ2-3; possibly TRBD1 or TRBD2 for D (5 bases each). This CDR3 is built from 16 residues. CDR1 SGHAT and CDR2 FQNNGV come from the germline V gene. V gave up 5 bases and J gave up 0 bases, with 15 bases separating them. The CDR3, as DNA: TGTGCCAGCAGCGCCCGGGGCGTAGGAAGCACAGATACGCAGTATTTT. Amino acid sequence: CASSARGVGSTDTQYF.

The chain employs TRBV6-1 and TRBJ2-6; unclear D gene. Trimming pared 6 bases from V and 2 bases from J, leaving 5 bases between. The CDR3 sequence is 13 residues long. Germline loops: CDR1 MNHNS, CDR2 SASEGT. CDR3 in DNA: TGTGCCAGCAGCCCAACTGGGGCCAACGTCCTGACTTTC. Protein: CASSPTGANVLTF.

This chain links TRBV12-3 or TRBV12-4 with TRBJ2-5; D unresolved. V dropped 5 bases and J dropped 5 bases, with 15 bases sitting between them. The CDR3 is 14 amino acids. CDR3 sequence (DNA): TGTGCCAGCAGTAGGTTAGACCCTCCTGAGACCCAGTACTTC. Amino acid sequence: CASSRLDPPETQYF.

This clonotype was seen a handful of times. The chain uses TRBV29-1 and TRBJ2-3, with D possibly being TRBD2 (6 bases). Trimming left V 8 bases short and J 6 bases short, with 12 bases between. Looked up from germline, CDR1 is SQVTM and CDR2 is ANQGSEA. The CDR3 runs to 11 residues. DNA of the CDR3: TGCAGCTCCGCGGGGAAGGATACGCAGTATTTT. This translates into CSSAGKDTQYF.

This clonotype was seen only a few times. CDR3 residues: CASSESVGGYEQYF. As DNA, the CDR3 is TGCGCCAGCAGTGAGTCGGTCGGGGGGTACGAGCAGTACTTC. The rearrangement uses TRBV10-2 and TRBJ2-7; TRBD2 agrees at 7 bases. The ends lost 0 bases at V and 4 bases at J; junction bases unmatched: 3. Germline CDR1 is WSHSY and CDR2 is SAAADI. The CDR3 has 14 residues.

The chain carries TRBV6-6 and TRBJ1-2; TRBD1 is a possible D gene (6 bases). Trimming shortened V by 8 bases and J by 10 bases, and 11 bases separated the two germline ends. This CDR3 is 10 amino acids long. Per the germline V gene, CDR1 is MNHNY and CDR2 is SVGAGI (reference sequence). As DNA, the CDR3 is TGTGCCAGCGGCGACAGGTTCTACACCTTC. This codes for CASGDRFYTF.